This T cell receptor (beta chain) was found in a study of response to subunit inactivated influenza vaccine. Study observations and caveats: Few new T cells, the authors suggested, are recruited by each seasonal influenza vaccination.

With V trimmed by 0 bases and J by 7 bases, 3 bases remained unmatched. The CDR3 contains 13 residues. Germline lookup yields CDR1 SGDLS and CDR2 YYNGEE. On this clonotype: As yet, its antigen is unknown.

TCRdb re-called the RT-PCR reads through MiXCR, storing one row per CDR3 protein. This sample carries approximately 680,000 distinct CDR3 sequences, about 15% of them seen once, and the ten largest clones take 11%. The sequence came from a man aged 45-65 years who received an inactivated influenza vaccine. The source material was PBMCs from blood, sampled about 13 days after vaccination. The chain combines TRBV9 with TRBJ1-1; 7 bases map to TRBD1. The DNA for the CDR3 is TGTGCCAGCAGCGTAGTGTCAGGGGGTGAAGCTTTCTTT. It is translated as CASSVVSGGEAFF.